This is a list of T cell receptor beta chains from one sample in a study of identical twins. MiXCR, applied by TCRdb to the 5' RACE reads, yields one record per CDR3 protein. The repertoire consists of over 550,000 distinct CDR3 sequences, with under 8.5% occurring once and the leading ten covering 1.5% to 2%. These data were likewise used in another study, on yellow fever vaccine responses in identical twins.

Sequenced: PBMCs. The receptor source for this set is a young woman in good health. CDR3s include the opening cysteine and the closing phenylalanine or tryptophan. The order of the fields is D gene, J gene, clone size, V gene, CDR3 DNA, CDR3 protein. The D gene is left open where the match is weak. Some rows have no size entry. The others give once, few or many, or a class for an expanded clone.

d_call: NA; j_call: TRBJ1-5; clone_size: NA; v_call: TRBV6-1; cdr3_nt: TGTGCCAGCAGTGAAGCGGGGGGTTTGGGGGGCAATCAGCCCCAGCATTTT; cdr3_aa: CASSEAGGLGGNQPQHF
d_call: NA; j_call: TRBJ1-1; clone_size: NA; v_call: TRBV20-1; cdr3_nt: TGCAGTGCTCATGTGAACACTGAAGCTTTCTTT; cdr3_aa: CSAHVNTEAFF
d_call: NA; j_call: TRBJ1-5; clone_size: many; v_call: TRBV6-5; cdr3_nt: TGTGCCAGCAGTTACTCCAAGATTAGCAATCAGCCCCAGCATTTT; cdr3_aa: CASSYSKISNQPQHF
d_call: NA; j_call: TRBJ1-1; clone_size: few; v_call: TRBV11-2; cdr3_nt: TGTGCCAGCAGCTTAGAGGAGGGCAGGGCTCTTATGAACACTGAAGCTTTCTTT; cdr3_aa: CASSLEEGRALMNTEAFF
d_call: NA; j_call: TRBJ2-3; clone_size: many; v_call: TRBV5-5; cdr3_nt: TGTGCCAGCAGCTCCTCGGGGACCGGTTCAGATACGCAGTATTTT; cdr3_aa: CASSSSGTGSDTQYF
d_call: TRBD1; j_call: TRBJ2-7; clone_size: NA; v_call: TRBV28; cdr3_nt: TGTGCCAGCAAACCACAGGGGGCAAGGAACGAGCAGTACTTC; cdr3_aa: CASKPQGARNEQYF
d_call: NA; j_call: TRBJ2-7; clone_size: many; v_call: TRBV7-9; cdr3_nt: TGTGCCAGCAGCTTAGAAAGGAAAGACGAGCAGTACTTC; cdr3_aa: CASSLERKDEQYF
d_call: TRBD2; j_call: TRBJ2-1; clone_size: many; v_call: TRBV24-1; cdr3_nt: TGTGCCACCAGTGATTTCGGGACTAGCGGCCATGATGAGCAGTTCTTC; cdr3_aa: CATSDFGTSGHDEQFF
d_call: NA; j_call: TRBJ2-1; clone_size: many; v_call: TRBV7-9; cdr3_nt: TGTGCCAGCAGCTTATTCCCGTCCCCGCCGTACAATGAGCAGTTCTTC; cdr3_aa: CASSLFPSPPYNEQFF
d_call: NA; j_call: TRBJ2-7; clone_size: NA; v_call: TRBV18; cdr3_nt: TGTGCCAGCTCACCACCTTCAACTACCTTTACCTACGAGCAGTACTTC; cdr3_aa: CASSPPSTTFTYEQYF
d_call: TRBD2; j_call: TRBJ2-1; clone_size: few; v_call: TRBV5-1; cdr3_nt: TGCGCCAGCAGCGGCCCGGGACTAGCGGGAGAACTCTACAATGAGCAGTTCTTC; cdr3_aa: CASSGPGLAGELYNEQFF
d_call: NA; j_call: TRBJ2-5; clone_size: NA; v_call: TRBV3-1; cdr3_nt: TGTGCCAGCAGCCAAGATTCGACCCCAAGAGCCCAGTACTTC; cdr3_aa: CASSQDSTPRAQYF
d_call: TRBD2; j_call: TRBJ2-5; clone_size: NA; v_call: TRBV20-1; cdr3_nt: TGCAGTGCTAGGACTAGCAGCCCGGAGACCCAGTACTTC; cdr3_aa: CSARTSSPETQYF
d_call: TRBD1; j_call: TRBJ2-7; clone_size: few; v_call: TRBV24-1; cdr3_nt: TGTGCCACCAGTGATCCCGGGACAGGGAACTCCTACGAGCAGTACTTC; cdr3_aa: CATSDPGTGNSYEQYF
d_call: NA; j_call: TRBJ2-2; clone_size: few; v_call: TRBV18; cdr3_nt: TGTGCCAGCTCACCAGTAATCCGGGACATTCGCACCGGGGAGCTGTTTTTT; cdr3_aa: CASSPVIRDIRTGELFF
d_call: TRBD1; j_call: TRBJ2-3; clone_size: many; v_call: TRBV29-1; cdr3_nt: TGCAGCGGGGGACAGCATAGCACAGATACGCAGTATTTT; cdr3_aa: CSGGQHSTDTQYF
d_call: TRBD2; j_call: TRBJ2-2; clone_size: few; v_call: TRBV2; cdr3_nt: TGTGCCAGCAGAGACCCAAGCCGACTAGCGTTCTCGGTCGGGGAGCTGTTTTTT; cdr3_aa: CASRDPSRLAFSVGELFF
d_call: NA; j_call: TRBJ1-5; clone_size: NA; v_call: TRBV12-3/TRBV12-4; cdr3_nt: TGTGCCAGCAGTTTTCGTCCGCGAGGGACAAGAGGTCAGCCCCAGCATTTT; cdr3_aa: CASSFRPRGTRGQPQHF
d_call: TRBD1; j_call: TRBJ1-5; clone_size: NA; v_call: TRBV6-2/TRBV6-3; cdr3_nt: TGTGCCAGCAGACCGACAGGGGGCCATCAGCCCCAGCATTTT; cdr3_aa: CASRPTGGHQPQHF
d_call: NA; j_call: TRBJ2-1; clone_size: once; v_call: TRBV20-1; cdr3_nt: TGCAGTGCTAGACTCCAGGGGTCCTACAATGAGCAGTTCTTC; cdr3_aa: CSARLQGSYNEQFF
d_call: TRBD1; j_call: TRBJ1-1; clone_size: many; v_call: TRBV11-2; cdr3_nt: TGTGCCAGCAGCTTAGGGCCAGGGGGGACGAACACTGAAGCTTTCTTT; cdr3_aa: CASSLGPGGTNTEAFF
d_call: NA; j_call: TRBJ2-2; clone_size: few; v_call: TRBV12-3/TRBV12-4; cdr3_nt: TGTGCCAGCAGTTTTTTAGCGAACACCGGGGAGCTGTTTTTT; cdr3_aa: CASSFLANTGELFF
d_call: NA; j_call: TRBJ1-1; clone_size: many; v_call: TRBV12-3/TRBV12-4; cdr3_nt: TGTGCCAGCAGTTTAGCGGAGAAAGCTTTCTTT; cdr3_aa: CASSLAEKAFF
d_call: NA; j_call: TRBJ2-1; clone_size: many; v_call: TRBV5-1; cdr3_nt: TGCGCCAGCAGCTTGGAAGGGGTGGGTGAGCAGTTCTTC; cdr3_aa: CASSLEGVGEQFF
d_call: NA; j_call: TRBJ1-2; clone_size: many; v_call: TRBV20-1; cdr3_nt: TGCAGTGCTAGCGGGGGGGCAGGTCGGATGTATGGCTACACCTTC; cdr3_aa: CSASGGAGRMYGYTF
d_call: NA; j_call: TRBJ1-1; clone_size: few; v_call: TRBV5-1; cdr3_nt: TGCGCCAGCAGCCCGGAGGGCAGAAACACTGAAGCTTTCTTT; cdr3_aa: CASSPEGRNTEAFF
d_call: TRBD2; j_call: TRBJ2-3; clone_size: NA; v_call: TRBV4-1; cdr3_nt: TGCGCCAGCAGCCAAGCTCCCGGGGGGGCCACAGATACGCAGTATTTT; cdr3_aa: CASSQAPGGATDTQYF
d_call: NA; j_call: TRBJ2-5; clone_size: few; v_call: TRBV12-3/TRBV12-4; cdr3_nt: TGTGCCAGCACCGGCCGTATGGAGACCCAGTACTTC; cdr3_aa: CASTGRMETQYF
d_call: TRBD2; j_call: TRBJ2-1; clone_size: many; v_call: TRBV12-3/TRBV12-4; cdr3_nt: TGTGCCAGCAGTTTAGTTAGCGGGGGTGGAAATGAGCAGTTCTTC; cdr3_aa: CASSLVSGGGNEQFF
d_call: TRBD1; j_call: TRBJ1-3; clone_size: many; v_call: TRBV5-1; cdr3_nt: TGCGCCAGCAGCTCGGGGGACAGCATCTCTGGAAACACCATATATTTT; cdr3_aa: CASSSGDSISGNTIYF
d_call: TRBD2; j_call: TRBJ2-1; clone_size: many; v_call: TRBV3-1; cdr3_nt: TGTGCCAGCAGCCAAGATATGGGCGGGGGGTCCTACAATGAGCAGTTCTTC; cdr3_aa: CASSQDMGGGSYNEQFF
d_call: NA; j_call: TRBJ2-2; clone_size: many; v_call: TRBV20-1; cdr3_nt: TGCAGTGCTAGGAGGTCGGGGACTAACACCGGGGAGCTGTTTTTT; cdr3_aa: CSARRSGTNTGELFF
d_call: NA; j_call: TRBJ2-1; clone_size: NA; v_call: TRBV12-3/TRBV12-4; cdr3_nt: TGTGCCAGCACCGATAGGGGGAATGGTAATGAGCAGTTCTTC; cdr3_aa: CASTDRGNGNEQFF
d_call: TRBD1; j_call: TRBJ1-1; clone_size: few; v_call: TRBV7-9; cdr3_nt: TGTGCCAGCAGCCGGACAGGGTCGGGCACTGAAGCTTTCTTT; cdr3_aa: CASSRTGSGTEAFF
d_call: NA; j_call: TRBJ2-1; clone_size: NA; v_call: TRBV14; cdr3_nt: TGTGCCAGCAGCCCACCTTGGGCGGGACCCGACGTTCTGTTCTTC; cdr3_aa: CASSPPWAGPDVLFF
d_call: NA; j_call: TRBJ1-1; clone_size: many; v_call: TRBV29-1; cdr3_nt: TGCAGCGTTGTGAGGGGACGCGAAACTTTCTTT; cdr3_aa: CSVVRGRETFF
d_call: NA; j_call: TRBJ2-3; clone_size: few; v_call: TRBV9; cdr3_nt: TGTGCCAGCAGCGTAGGGAGGGACACAGATACGCAGTATTTT; cdr3_aa: CASSVGRDTDTQYF
d_call: NA; j_call: TRBJ2-7; clone_size: NA; v_call: TRBV12-3/TRBV12-4; cdr3_nt: TGTGCCAGCAGTTCTGCCGGGACGTCCTACGAGCAGTACTTC; cdr3_aa: CASSSAGTSYEQYF
d_call: NA; j_call: TRBJ1-1; clone_size: many; v_call: TRBV12-3/TRBV12-4; cdr3_nt: TGTGCCAGCAGTTTCGGGGCTGGCACTGAAGCTTTCTTT; cdr3_aa: CASSFGAGTEAFF
d_call: NA; j_call: TRBJ2-3; clone_size: NA; v_call: TRBV24-1; cdr3_nt: TGTGCCACCAGTGATGTCGGGAGCACAGATACGCAGTATTTT; cdr3_aa: CATSDVGSTDTQYF
d_call: TRBD1; j_call: TRBJ2-3; clone_size: few; v_call: TRBV7-9; cdr3_nt: TGTGCCAGCAGCACGGGACAGACTAGCACAGATACGCAGTATTTT; cdr3_aa: CASSTGQTSTDTQYF
d_call: TRBD1; j_call: TRBJ1-2; clone_size: few; v_call: TRBV28; cdr3_nt: TGTGCCAGCAGCCTAGGGACAGGGACGACCAACTATGGCTACACCTTC; cdr3_aa: CASSLGTGTTNYGYTF
d_call: NA; j_call: TRBJ2-3; clone_size: many; v_call: TRBV6-5; cdr3_nt: TGTGCCAGCAGTTACTCACCCGGGGAGTTAGATACGCAGTATTTT; cdr3_aa: CASSYSPGELDTQYF
d_call: NA; j_call: TRBJ2-1; clone_size: NA; v_call: TRBV7-9; cdr3_nt: TGTGCCAGCAGCTTGGCTACGACTAGTTACAATGAGCAGTTCTTC; cdr3_aa: CASSLATTSYNEQFF
d_call: NA; j_call: TRBJ1-2; clone_size: NA; v_call: TRBV28; cdr3_nt: TGTGCCAGCAGTTCTGGCTTCTATGGCTACACCTTC; cdr3_aa: CASSSGFYGYTF
d_call: NA; j_call: TRBJ2-2; clone_size: NA; v_call: TRBV5-1; cdr3_nt: TGCGCCAGCAGACATCGCCCGGGAGACACCGGGGAGCTGTTTTTT; cdr3_aa: CASRHRPGDTGELFF
d_call: TRBD1; j_call: TRBJ2-7; clone_size: few; v_call: TRBV5-1; cdr3_nt: TGCGCCAGCAGCCCGGGACAGGGTTCGAGCGAGCAGTACTTC; cdr3_aa: CASSPGQGSSEQYF
d_call: TRBD2; j_call: TRBJ2-1; clone_size: NA; v_call: TRBV27; cdr3_nt: TGTGCCAGCAGTTCCCGGGTTCGCCTAGCGGGCAATGAGCAGTTCTTC; cdr3_aa: CASSSRVRLAGNEQFF
d_call: TRBD1; j_call: TRBJ2-7; clone_size: few; v_call: TRBV7-6; cdr3_nt: TGTGCCAGCAGCCCCGGGACAGGGAATATCTACGAGCAGTACTTC; cdr3_aa: CASSPGTGNIYEQYF
d_call: NA; j_call: TRBJ2-1; clone_size: few; v_call: TRBV4-1; cdr3_nt: TGCGCCAGCAGCCAAGTCATGCCCAGGGACGGGAGCTCCTACAATGAGCAGTTCTTC; cdr3_aa: CASSQVMPRDGSSYNEQFF
d_call: NA; j_call: TRBJ2-7; clone_size: NA; v_call: TRBV7-9; cdr3_nt: TGTGCCAGCAGCCCATATGCCCAAAGCACCCCCTACGAGCAGTACTTC; cdr3_aa: CASSPYAQSTPYEQYF
d_call: TRBD2; j_call: TRBJ2-7; clone_size: NA; v_call: TRBV7-8; cdr3_nt: TGTGCCAGCAGCTTGACGGGCGGGAGTGGCTACGAGCAGTACTTC; cdr3_aa: CASSLTGGSGYEQYF
d_call: NA; j_call: TRBJ2-5; clone_size: NA; v_call: TRBV7-6; cdr3_nt: TGTGCCAGCAGCTTAGACCCCTTGGAGACCCAGTACTTC; cdr3_aa: CASSLDPLETQYF
d_call: TRBD2; j_call: TRBJ2-1; clone_size: NA; v_call: TRBV5-1; cdr3_nt: TGCGCCAGCAGCCTCGGACTAGCGGGAGGAGGTTCCTACAATGAGCAGTTCTTC; cdr3_aa: CASSLGLAGGGSYNEQFF
d_call: TRBD2; j_call: TRBJ2-7; clone_size: few; v_call: TRBV4-1; cdr3_nt: TGCGCCAGCAGCCACCAAGCGGGAGGGGGCTACGAGCAGTACTTC; cdr3_aa: CASSHQAGGGYEQYF
d_call: NA; j_call: TRBJ2-7; clone_size: many; v_call: TRBV10-3; cdr3_nt: TGTGCCATCAGTGAGTCATACAGCTCCTACGAGCAGTACTTC; cdr3_aa: CAISESYSSYEQYF
d_call: NA; j_call: TRBJ2-2; clone_size: NA; v_call: TRBV5-6; cdr3_nt: TGTGCCAGCAGCCAGATAACCTCGTTCAGGGCTACCGGGGAGCTGTTTTTT; cdr3_aa: CASSQITSFRATGELFF
d_call: TRBD2; j_call: TRBJ2-3; clone_size: NA; v_call: TRBV19; cdr3_nt: TGTGCCAGTACGGAGATCACGGGAGGGTCCCCGACAGATACGCAGTATTTT; cdr3_aa: CASTEITGGSPTDTQYF
d_call: TRBD1; j_call: TRBJ1-2; clone_size: NA; v_call: TRBV5-1; cdr3_nt: TGCGCCAGCAGCTTGGACAGGGGGCTTGGCTACACCTTC; cdr3_aa: CASSLDRGLGYTF
d_call: NA; j_call: TRBJ2-3; clone_size: NA; v_call: TRBV5-1; cdr3_nt: TGCGCCAGCAGCTTGATGGACACAGATACGCAGTATTTT; cdr3_aa: CASSLMDTDTQYF